A few counts support the clone carrying this T cell receptor beta chain. The antigen is unknown. These data are taken from a study of blood T cells in healthy people across ages. The study, taken as a whole, reports: Per million T cells, TCR beta diversity dropped about linearly as age rose. It was not possible, with unsorted PBMCs, to conclusively compare naive and antigen-experienced cells.

The CDR3 sequence is 14 residues long. Per germline, CDR1 DFQATT and CDR2 SNEGSKA (reference sequence). V gave up 3 bases and J gave up 4 bases; unmatched junction bases: 8. Each donor had about 10 milliliters of peripheral blood drawn. The second PCR ran 7 to 11 cycles with a sample-barcoded 5' primer and J-beta primers. Via MiXCR, TCRdb re-called the 5' RACE reads, giving one row per CDR3 protein. Among around 990,000 distinct CDR3 sequences listed, more than 30% were seen once. The receptor's source is a man aged 18 to 30 in good health. V and J are TRBV20-1 and TRBJ1-2; 7 nucleotides match TRBD1. The sequencing sample was made of blood. CDR3 loop: CSASGDRAGYGYTF. CDR3 in DNA: TGCAGTGCTAGTGGGGACAGAGCGGGCTATGGCTACACCTTC.